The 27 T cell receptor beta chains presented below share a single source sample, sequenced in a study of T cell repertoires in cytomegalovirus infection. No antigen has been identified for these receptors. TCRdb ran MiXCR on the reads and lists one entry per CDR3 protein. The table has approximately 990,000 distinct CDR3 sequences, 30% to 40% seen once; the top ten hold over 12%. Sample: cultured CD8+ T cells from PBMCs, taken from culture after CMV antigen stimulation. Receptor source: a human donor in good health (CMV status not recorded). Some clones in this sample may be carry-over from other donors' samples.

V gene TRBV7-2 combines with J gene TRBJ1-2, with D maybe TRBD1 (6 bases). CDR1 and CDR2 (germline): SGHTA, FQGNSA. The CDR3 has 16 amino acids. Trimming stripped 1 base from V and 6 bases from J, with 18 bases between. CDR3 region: CASSLEGQLIVDGYTF. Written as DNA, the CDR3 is TGTGCCAGCAGCTTAGAAGGACAGTTGATAGTTGATGGCTACACCTTC.

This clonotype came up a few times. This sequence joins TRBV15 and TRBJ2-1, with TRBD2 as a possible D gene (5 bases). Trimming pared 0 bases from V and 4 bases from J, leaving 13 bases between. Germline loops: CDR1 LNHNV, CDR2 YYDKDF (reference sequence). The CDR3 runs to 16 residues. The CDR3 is CATSRDGRASYNEQFF. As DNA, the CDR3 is TGTGCCACCAGCAGAGATGGGCGGGCCTCATACAATGAGCAGTTCTTC.

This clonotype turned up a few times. The CDR3 reads CASSSLVRRETADTEAFF. CDR3 sequence (DNA): TGTGCCAGCAGTTCTCTGGTGAGGAGGGAGACTGCGGACACTGAAGCTTTCTTT. The J gene is TRBJ1-1, the V gene TRBV28; unclear D gene. There are 18 residues in the CDR3. Trimming removed 4 bases at V and 3 bases at J, with 24 bases between. The V gene's germline CDR1 is MDHEN and CDR2 SYDVKM.

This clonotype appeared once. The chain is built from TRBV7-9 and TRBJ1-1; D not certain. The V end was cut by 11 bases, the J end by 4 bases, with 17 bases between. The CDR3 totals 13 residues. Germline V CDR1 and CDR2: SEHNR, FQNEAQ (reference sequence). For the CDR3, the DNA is TGTGCCGGCAACCGGGGTGGCCGCACTGAAGCTTTCTTT. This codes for CAGNRGGRTEAFF. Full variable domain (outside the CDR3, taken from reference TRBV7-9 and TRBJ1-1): DTGVSQNPRHKITKRGQNVTFRCDPISEHNRLYWYRQTLGQGPEFLTYFQNEAQLEKSRLLSDRFSAERPKGSFSTLEIQRTEQGDSAMYLCAGNRGGRTEAFFGQGTRLTVV.

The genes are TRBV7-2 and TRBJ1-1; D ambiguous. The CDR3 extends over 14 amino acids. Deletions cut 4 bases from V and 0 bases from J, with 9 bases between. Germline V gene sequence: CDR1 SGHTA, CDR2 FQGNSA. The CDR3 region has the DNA TGTGCCAGCAGCTCCATTGGTTTGAACACTGAAGCTTTCTTT. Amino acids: CASSSIGLNTEAFF.

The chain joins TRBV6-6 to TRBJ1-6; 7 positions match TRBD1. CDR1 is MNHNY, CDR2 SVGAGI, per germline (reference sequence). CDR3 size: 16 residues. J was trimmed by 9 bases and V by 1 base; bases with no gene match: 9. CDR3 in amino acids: CASSYYATGWISPLHF. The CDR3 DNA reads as TGTGCCAGCAGTTACTATGCGACAGGGTGGATTTCACCCCTCCACTTT.

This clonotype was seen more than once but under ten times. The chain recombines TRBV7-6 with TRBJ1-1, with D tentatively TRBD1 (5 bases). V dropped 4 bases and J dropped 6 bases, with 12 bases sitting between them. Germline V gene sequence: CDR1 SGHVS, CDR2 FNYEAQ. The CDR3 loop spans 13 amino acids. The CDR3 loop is CASSSRGVPEAFF. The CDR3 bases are TGTGCCAGCAGCTCCCGAGGGGTACCTGAAGCTTTCTTT.

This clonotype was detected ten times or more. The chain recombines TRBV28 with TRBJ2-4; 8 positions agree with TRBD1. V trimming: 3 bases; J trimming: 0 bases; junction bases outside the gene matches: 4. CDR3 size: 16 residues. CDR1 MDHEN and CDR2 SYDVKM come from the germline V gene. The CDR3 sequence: CASSFGQGIAKNIQYF. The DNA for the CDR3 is TGTGCCAGCAGTTTCGGACAGGGAATAGCCAAAAACATTCAGTACTTC.

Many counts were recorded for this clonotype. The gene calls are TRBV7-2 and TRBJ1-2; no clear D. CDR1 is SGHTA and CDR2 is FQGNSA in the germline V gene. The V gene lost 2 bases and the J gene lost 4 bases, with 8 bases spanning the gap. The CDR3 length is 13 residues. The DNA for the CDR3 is TGTGCCAGCAGCTTAATAGAGATCTATGGCTACACCTTC. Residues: CASSLIEIYGYTF.

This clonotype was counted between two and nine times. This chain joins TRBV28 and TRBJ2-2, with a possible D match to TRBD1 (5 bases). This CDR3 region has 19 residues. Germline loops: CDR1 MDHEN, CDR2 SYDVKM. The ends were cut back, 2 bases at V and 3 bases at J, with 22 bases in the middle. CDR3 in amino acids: CASSLPSRVRVSDTGELFF. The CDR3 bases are TGTGCCAGCAGTTTACCCTCCAGGGTTCGGGTTTCGGACACCGGGGAGCTGTTTTTT.

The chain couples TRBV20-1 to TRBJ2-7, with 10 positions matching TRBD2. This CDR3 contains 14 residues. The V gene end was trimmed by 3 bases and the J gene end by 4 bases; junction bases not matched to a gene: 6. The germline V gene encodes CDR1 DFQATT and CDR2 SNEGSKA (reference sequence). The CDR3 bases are TGCAGTGCTAGTGAGGGGACTAGCGCATACGAGCAGTACTTC. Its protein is CSASEGTSAYEQYF.

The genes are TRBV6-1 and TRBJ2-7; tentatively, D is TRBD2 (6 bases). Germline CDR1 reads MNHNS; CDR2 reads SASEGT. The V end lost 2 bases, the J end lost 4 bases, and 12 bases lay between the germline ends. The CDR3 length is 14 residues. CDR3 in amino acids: CASSERGGQYEQYV. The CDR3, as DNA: TGTGCCAGCAGTGAAAGGGGAGGACAATACGAGCAGTACGTC.

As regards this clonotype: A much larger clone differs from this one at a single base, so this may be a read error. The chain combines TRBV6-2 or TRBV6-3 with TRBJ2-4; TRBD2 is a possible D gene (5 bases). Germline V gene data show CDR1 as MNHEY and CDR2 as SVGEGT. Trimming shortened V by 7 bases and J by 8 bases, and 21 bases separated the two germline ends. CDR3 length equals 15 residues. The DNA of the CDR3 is TGTGCCAGCACTTCCCCTCGGAGGTTAGAGGACATTCAGTACTTC. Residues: CASTSPRRLEDIQYF.

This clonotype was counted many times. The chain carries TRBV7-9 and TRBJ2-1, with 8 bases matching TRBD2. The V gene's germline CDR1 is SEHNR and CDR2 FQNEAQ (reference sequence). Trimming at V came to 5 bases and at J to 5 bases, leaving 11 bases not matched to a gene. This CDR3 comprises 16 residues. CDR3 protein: CASSQRGGGHHNEQFF. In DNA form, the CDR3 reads TGTGCCAGCAGCCAGCGGGGCGGGGGGCACCACAATGAGCAGTTCTTC. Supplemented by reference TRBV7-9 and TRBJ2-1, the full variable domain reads DTGVSQNPRHKITKRGQNVTFRCDPISEHNRLYWYRQTLGQGPEFLTYFQNEAQLEKSRLLSDRFSAERPKGSFSTLEIQRTEQGDSAMYLCASSQRGGGHHNEQFFGPGTRLTVL.

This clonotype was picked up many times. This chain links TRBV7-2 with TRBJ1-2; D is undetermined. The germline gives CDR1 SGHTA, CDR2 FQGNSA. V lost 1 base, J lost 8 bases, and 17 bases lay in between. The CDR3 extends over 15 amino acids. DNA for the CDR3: TGTGCCAGCAGCTTAGTGGTGATTACAGAGTACGGCTACACCTTC. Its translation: CASSLVVITEYGYTF.

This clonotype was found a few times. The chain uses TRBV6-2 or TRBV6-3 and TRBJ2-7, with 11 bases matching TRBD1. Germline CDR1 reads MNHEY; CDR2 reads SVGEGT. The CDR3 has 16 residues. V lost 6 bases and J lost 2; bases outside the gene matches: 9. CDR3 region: CASSHHRDRGTYEQYV. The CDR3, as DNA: TGTGCCAGCAGCCACCACCGGGACAGGGGGACCTACGAGCAGTACGTC.

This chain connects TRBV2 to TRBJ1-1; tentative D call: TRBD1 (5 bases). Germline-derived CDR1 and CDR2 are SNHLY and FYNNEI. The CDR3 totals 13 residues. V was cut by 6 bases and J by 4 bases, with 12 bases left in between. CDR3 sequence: CASSHGGFTEAFF. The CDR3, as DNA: TGTGCCAGCAGCCATGGGGGGTTCACTGAAGCTTTCTTT. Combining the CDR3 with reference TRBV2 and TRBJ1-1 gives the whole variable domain EPEVTQTPSHQVTQMGQEVILRCVPISNHLYFYWYRQILGQKVEFLVSFYNNEISEKSEIFDDQFSVERPDGSNFTLKIRSTKLEDSAMYFCASSHGGFTEAFFGQGTRLTVV.

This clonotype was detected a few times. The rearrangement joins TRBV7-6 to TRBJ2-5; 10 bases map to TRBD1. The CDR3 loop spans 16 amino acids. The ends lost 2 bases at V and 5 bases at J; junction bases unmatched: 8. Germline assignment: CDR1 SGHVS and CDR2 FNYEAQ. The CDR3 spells CASSLSDRGRRETQYF. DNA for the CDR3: TGTGCCAGCAGCTTATCCGACAGGGGGCGCAGGGAGACCCAGTACTTC.

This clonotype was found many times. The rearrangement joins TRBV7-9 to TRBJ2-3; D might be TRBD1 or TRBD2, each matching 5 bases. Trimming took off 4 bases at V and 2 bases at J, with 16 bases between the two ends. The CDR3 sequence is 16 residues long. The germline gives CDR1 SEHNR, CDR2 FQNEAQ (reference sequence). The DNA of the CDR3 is TGTGCCAGCAGCTCACCGGGACCCTCGCTCACAGATACGCAGTATTTT. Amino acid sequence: CASSSPGPSLTDTQYF.

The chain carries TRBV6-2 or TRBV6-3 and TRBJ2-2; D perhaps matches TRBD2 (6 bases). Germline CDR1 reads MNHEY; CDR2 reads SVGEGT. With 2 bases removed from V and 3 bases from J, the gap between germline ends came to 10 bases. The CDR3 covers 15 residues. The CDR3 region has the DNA TGTGCCAGCAGTTACGGGGGGACCTACACCGGGGAGCTGTTTTTT. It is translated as CASSYGGTYTGELFF.

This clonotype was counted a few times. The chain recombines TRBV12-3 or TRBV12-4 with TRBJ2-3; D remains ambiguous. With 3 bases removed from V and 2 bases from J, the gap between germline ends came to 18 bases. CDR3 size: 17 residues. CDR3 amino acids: CASSLLFLEWNTDTQYF. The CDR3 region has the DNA TGTGCCAGCAGTTTGCTTTTCTTGGAGTGGAACACAGATACGCAGTATTTT.

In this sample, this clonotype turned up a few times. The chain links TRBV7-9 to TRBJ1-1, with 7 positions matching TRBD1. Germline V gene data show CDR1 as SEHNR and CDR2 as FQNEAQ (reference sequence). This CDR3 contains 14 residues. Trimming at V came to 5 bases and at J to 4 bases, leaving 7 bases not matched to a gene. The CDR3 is CASSPQGGVTEAFF. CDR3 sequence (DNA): TGTGCCAGCAGCCCCCAAGGGGGCGTCACTGAAGCTTTCTTT.

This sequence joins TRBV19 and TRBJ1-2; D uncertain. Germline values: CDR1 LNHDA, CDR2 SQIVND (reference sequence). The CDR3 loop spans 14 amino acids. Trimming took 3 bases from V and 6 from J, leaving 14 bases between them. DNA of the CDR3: TGTGCCAGTAGTATTTGGTCAGTTCAAGATGGCTACACCTTC. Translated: CASSIWSVQDGYTF.

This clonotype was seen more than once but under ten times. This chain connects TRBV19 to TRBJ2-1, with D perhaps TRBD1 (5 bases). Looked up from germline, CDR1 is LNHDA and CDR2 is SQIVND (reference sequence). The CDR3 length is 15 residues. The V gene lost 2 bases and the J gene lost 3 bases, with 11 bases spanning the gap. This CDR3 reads CASSIKAQGYNEQFF. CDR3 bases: TGTGCCAGTAGTATAAAGGCCCAGGGCTACAATGAGCAGTTCTTC.

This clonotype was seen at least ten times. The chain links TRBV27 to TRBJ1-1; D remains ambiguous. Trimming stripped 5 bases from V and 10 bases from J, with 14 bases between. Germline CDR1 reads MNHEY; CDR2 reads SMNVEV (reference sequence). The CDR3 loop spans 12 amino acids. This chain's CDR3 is CASSTGEVGAFF. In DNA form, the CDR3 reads TGTGCCAGCAGTACCGGCGAGGTGGGAGCTTTCTTT.

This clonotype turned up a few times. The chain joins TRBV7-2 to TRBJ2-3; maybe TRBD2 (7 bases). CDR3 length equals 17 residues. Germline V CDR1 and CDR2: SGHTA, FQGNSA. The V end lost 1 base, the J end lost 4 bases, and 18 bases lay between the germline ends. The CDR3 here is CASSLGFAGAAADTQYF. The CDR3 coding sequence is TGTGCCAGCAGCTTAGGATTTGCGGGGGCAGCGGCAGATACGCAGTATTTT.

CDR3 nucleotide sequence: TGTGCCAGCAGCTTAGGACTCACGTTCGGACCCCTCCACTTT. Protein: CASSLGLTFGPLHF. The V gene is TRBV7-6, the J gene TRBJ1-6; no clear D. Germline V CDR1 and CDR2: SGHVS, FNYEAQ. The CDR3 contains 14 residues. V lost 1 base, J lost 12 bases, and 13 bases lay in between.